The 13 T cell receptor beta chains given below trace back to one sample, sequenced in a study of blood T cells in healthy people across ages (dated by TCRdb to between 2015 and 2016). The method behind the library was 5' RACE. This sample was sequenced with an Illumina HiSeq 2500. The second PCR ran for roughly 7 to 12 cycles and used a J-beta primer mix along with a sample-barcoded 5' primer. The public reads were quality trimmed at Q25 with fastp and then assembled into clones with MiXCR by TCRdb, keeping productive beta chains. Every entry covers one CDR3 protein and lists the most common genes and DNA from its rows. The sample has 800,000 or so distinct CDR3 sequences on record, 20% to 25% of them singletons. Under 4.5% of the sample is taken by the ten largest. The same data also contributed to another study, on T cells of mothers and their children.

The sequencing sample was made of blood. Every receptor here comes from a boy aged 5-17 years in good health.

This clonotype was seen a handful of times. The rearrangement joins TRBV5-1 to TRBJ2-1, with TRBD2 matching over 13 bases. TRBJ2-5 matches the DNA end more closely, so the J call is doubtful. The germline CDR1 and CDR2 sequences are SGHRS and YFSETQ. The CDR3 covers 16 residues. The CDR3 protein is CASSAGLAGHQETQYF. CDR3 DNA sequence: TGCGCCAGCAGCGCGGGACTAGCGGGGCATCAAGAGACCCAGTACTTC.

The rearrangement uses TRBV9 and TRBJ2-3, with 10 positions matching TRBD2. The germline V gene encodes CDR1 SGDLS and CDR2 YYNGEE. V lost 2 bases, J lost 5 bases, and 5 bases stayed unmatched. CDR3 length equals 15 residues. The CDR3 bases are TGTGCCAGCAGCGTTGCTAGCGGGAGTTTAGATACGCAGTATTTT. As protein: CASSVASGSLDTQYF. Looking up the rest from reference TRBV9 and TRBJ2-3 gives the full variable domain: DSGVTQTPKHLITATGQRVTLRCSPRSGDLSVYWYQQSLDQGLQFLIQYYNGEERAKGNILERFSAQQFPDLHSELNLSSLELGDSALYFCASSVASGSLDTQYFGPGTRLTVL.

The J gene is TRBJ2-7, the V gene TRBV20-1, with TRBD1 as a possible D gene (6 bases). The V end lost 5 bases, the J end lost 3 bases, and 17 bases lay between the germline ends. The CDR3 extends over 14 amino acids. CDR1 and CDR2 (germline): DFQATT, SNEGSKA (reference sequence). The CDR3 nucleotides read TGCAGTGCTCGCCACCTCGACAGGTACTACGAGCAGTACTTC. This translates into CSARHLDRYYEQYF.

This clonotype was counted only a few times. The chain joins TRBV20-1 to TRBJ1-5, with D maybe TRBD1 (5 bases). Germline CDR1 reads DFQATT; CDR2 reads SNEGSKA (reference sequence). Trimming left V 4 bases short and J 5 bases short, with 12 bases between. The CDR3 covers 13 residues. In nucleotides, the CDR3 is TGCAGTGCTAACCAGGGACGCGATCAGCCCCAGCATTTT. This translates into CSANQGRDQPQHF.

The chain recombines TRBV7-2 with TRBJ1-6; no firm D call. Per the germline V gene, CDR1 is SGHTA and CDR2 is FQGNSA. The CDR3 contains 14 residues. Deletions cut 1 base from V and 7 bases from J, with 8 bases between. The chain's CDR3 is CASSLVRHNSPLHF. The CDR3 DNA follows: TGTGCCAGCAGCTTAGTACGGCACAATTCACCCCTCCACTTT. The entire variable domain, with the rest obtained from reference TRBV7-2 and TRBJ1-6, is as follows: GAGVSQSPSNKVTEKGKDVELRCDPISGHTALYWYRQSLGQGLEFLIYFQGNSAPDKSGLPSDRFSAERTGGSVSTLTIQRTQQEDSAVYLCASSLVRHNSPLHFGNGTRLTVT.

This clonotype was counted a few times. The chain uses TRBV3-1 and TRBJ2-1; possible D gene TRBD1, 6 bases. The J call is uncertain, as TRBJ2-7 better fits the DNA end. Germline CDR1 and CDR2: LGHDT and YNNKEL (reference sequence). The CDR3 is made up of 16 amino acids. Here the CDR3 reads CASSRLGMTGVGEQYF. For the CDR3, the DNA is TGTGCCAGCAGCCGATTGGGGATGACAGGAGTTGGGGAGCAGTACTTC.

This clonotype has more than one count but fewer than ten. V and J are TRBV5-6 and TRBJ2-7; tentatively, D is TRBD1 (6 bases). V shed 3 bases and J shed 10 bases, with 17 bases lying between them. The CDR3 is 13 residues long. The V gene's germline CDR1 is SGHDT and CDR2 YYEEEE. The CDR3 spells CASSSTGPYGQYF. In DNA, the CDR3 is TGTGCCAGCAGCTCGACAGGCCCCTACGGACAGTACTTC.

This clonotype was found a few times. CDR3 DNA: TGTGCCAGCAGTTTAGCCCGGAGGGCCAATTACAATGAGCAGTTCTTC. Amino acids: CASSLARRANYNEQFF. This sequence joins TRBV12-3 or TRBV12-4 and TRBJ2-1; D is perhaps TRBD2 (6 bases). V shed 0 bases and J shed 4 bases, with 13 bases lying between them. The CDR3 length is 16 residues.

J is TRBJ2-4 and V is TRBV20-1; D gene ambiguous. The CDR3 totals 15 residues. In germline, CDR1 is DFQATT, CDR2 SNEGSKA (reference sequence). Trimming left V 4 bases short and J 0 bases short, with 13 bases between. The CDR3 DNA follows: TGCAGTGCTATTGGCCAGATTCTAGCCAAAAACATTCAGTACTTC. This translates into CSAIGQILAKNIQYF.

The J gene is TRBJ2-1, the V gene TRBV20-1, with a possible D match to TRBD1 (6 bases). Looked up from germline, CDR1 is DFQATT and CDR2 is SNEGSKA (reference sequence). V lost 4 bases and J lost 8, with 18 bases in between. The CDR3 covers 14 residues. In DNA form, the CDR3 reads TGCAGTGCTATCTGGGACACCCCCCTTGATGAGCAGTTCTTC. Translation gives CSAIWDTPLDEQFF.

This clonotype was detected once. An end of the junction differs from the germline gene, which may be a read error. The chain links TRBV24-1 to TRBJ2-1, with D perhaps assigned TRBD1 or TRBD2 (5 bases each). Germline V CDR1 and CDR2: KGHDR, SFDVKD. CDR3 length: 12 residues. The CDR3 bases are TGTGCCACCAGTGATTTTGGGGGTTGGCTGTACTTC. This translates into CATSDFGGWLYF.

This clonotype was detected only a few times. At one boundary the junction diverges from the germline segment, which might be a read error. V gene TRBV27 combines with J gene TRBJ2-2, with D hard to call. The CDR3 spans 16 residues. Per the germline V gene, CDR1 is MNHEY and CDR2 is SMNVEV (reference sequence). CDR3 DNA: TGTGCCAGCAGTTTATCGATATCTCTGAACACCAGGGAGCTGTTTTTT. It translates to CASSLSISLNTRELFF.

The chain carries TRBV7-3 and TRBJ2-3, with D uncertain. Trimming removed 2 bases at V and 6 bases at J, with 9 bases between. The CDR3 is made up of 13 amino acids. Germline V gene data show CDR1 as SGHTA and CDR2 as FQGTGA. The CDR3 loop is CASSLGMGDTQYF. DNA for the CDR3: TGTGCCAGCAGCTTAGGAATGGGCGATACGCAGTATTTT.